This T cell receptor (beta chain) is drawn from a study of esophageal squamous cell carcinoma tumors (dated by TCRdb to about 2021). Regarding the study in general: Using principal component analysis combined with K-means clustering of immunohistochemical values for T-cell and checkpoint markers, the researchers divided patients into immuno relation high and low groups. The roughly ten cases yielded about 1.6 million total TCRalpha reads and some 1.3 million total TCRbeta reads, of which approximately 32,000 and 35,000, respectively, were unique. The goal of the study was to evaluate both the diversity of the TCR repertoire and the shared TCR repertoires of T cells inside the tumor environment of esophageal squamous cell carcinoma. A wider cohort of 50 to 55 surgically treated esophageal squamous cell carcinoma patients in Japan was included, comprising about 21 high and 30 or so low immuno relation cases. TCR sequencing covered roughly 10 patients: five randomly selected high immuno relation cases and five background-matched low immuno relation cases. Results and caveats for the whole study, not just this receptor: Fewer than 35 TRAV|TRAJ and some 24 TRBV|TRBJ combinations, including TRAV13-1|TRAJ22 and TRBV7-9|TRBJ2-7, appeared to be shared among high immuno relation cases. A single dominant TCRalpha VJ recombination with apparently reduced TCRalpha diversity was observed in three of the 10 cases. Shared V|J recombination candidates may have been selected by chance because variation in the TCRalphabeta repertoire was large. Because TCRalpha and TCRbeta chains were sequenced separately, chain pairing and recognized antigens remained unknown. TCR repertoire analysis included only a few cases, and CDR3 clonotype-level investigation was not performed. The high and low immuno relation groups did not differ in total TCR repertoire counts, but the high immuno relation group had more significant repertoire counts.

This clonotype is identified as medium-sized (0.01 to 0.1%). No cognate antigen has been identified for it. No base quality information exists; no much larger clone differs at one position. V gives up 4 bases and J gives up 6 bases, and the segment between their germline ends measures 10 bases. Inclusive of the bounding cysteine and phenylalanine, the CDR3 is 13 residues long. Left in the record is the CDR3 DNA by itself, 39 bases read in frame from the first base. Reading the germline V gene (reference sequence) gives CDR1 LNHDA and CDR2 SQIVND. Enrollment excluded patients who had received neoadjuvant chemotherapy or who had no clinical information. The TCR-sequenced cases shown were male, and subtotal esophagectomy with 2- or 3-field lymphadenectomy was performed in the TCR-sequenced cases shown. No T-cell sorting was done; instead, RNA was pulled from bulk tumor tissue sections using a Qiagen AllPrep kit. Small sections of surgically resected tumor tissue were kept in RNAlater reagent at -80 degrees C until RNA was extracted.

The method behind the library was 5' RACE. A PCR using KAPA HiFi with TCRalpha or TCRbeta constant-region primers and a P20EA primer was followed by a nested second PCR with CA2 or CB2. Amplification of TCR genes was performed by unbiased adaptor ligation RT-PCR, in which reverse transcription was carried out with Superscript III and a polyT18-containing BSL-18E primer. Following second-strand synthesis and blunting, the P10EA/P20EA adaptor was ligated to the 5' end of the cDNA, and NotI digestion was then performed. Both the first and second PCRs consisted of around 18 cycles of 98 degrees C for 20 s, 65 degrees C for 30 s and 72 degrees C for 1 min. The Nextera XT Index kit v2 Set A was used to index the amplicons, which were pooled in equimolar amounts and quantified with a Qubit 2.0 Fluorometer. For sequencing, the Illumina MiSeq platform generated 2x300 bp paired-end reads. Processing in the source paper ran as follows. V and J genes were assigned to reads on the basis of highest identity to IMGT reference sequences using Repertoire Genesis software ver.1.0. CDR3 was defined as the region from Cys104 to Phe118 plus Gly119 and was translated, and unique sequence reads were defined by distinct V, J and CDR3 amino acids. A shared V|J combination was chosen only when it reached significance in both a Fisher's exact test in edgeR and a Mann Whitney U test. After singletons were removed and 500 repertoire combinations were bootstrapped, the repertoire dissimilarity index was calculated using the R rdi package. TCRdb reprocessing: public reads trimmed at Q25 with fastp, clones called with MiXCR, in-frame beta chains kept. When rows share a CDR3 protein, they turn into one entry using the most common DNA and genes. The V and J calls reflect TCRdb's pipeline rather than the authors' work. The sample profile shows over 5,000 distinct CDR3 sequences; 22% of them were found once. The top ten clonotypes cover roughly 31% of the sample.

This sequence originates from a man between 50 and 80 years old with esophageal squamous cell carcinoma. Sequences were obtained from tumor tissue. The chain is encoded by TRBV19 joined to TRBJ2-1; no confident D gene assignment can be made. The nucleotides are TGTGCCAGTAGTAGGGCCAGCCCCAATGAGCAGTTCTTC. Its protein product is CASSRASPNEQFF.